The 27 T cell receptor beta chains given below trace back to one sample, sequenced in a study of blood T cell repertoires in COVID-19 (dated by TCRdb to 2018 to 2021). The library came from the immunoSEQ multiplex PCR assay. TCRdb re-hosts the immuneACCESS table, in-frame sequences only. Its copies lack some clones; in the studies checked, an unresolved V gene accounts for under half of them, and the cause for the rest is not known. This sample comprises 160,000 or so clones, more than 80% of them detected only once. The top ten clones comprise about 2.8% of the sample. Specimen: peripheral blood. The receptors come from a man in his 60s with acute or convalescent COVID-19.

The chain couples TRBV6-5 to TRBJ2-7; 7 nucleotides align to TRBD1. CDR3 size: 15 residues. CDR1 MNHEY and CDR2 SVGAGI come from the germline V gene. V trimming: 7 bases; J trimming: 1 base; junction bases outside the gene matches: 10. CDR3 nucleotide sequence: TGTGCCAGCACTAAGCAGAGGGGGCGATCCTACGAGCAGTACTTC. Its protein is CASTKQRGRSYEQYF.

This chain links TRBV19 with TRBJ1-1; 8 bases agree with TRBD1. The germline V gene has CDR1 LNHDA and CDR2 SQIVND (reference sequence). The CDR3 loop spans 17 amino acids. Trimming at V came to 4 bases and at J to 3 bases, leaving 13 bases not matched to a gene. The CDR3 region is CASSTLKTGDLHTEAFF. Here the CDR3 DNA reads TGTGCCAGTAGTACCTTGAAGACAGGGGATCTCCACACTGAAGCTTTCTTT.

This clone appeared once. The chain links TRBV4-1 to TRBJ1-1; 9 nucleotides line up with TRBD1. This CDR3 is built from 16 residues. Germline-derived CDR1 and CDR2 are MGHRA and YSYEKL. V shed 1 base, J shed 5 bases, and the junction held 8 bases outside the gene matches. In DNA, the CDR3 is TGCGCCAGCAGCCAAGGGGACAGGGTATCGAGGACTGAAGCTTTCTTT. The encoded protein is CASSQGDRVSRTEAFF.

The V and J genes are TRBV5-4 and TRBJ2-7; possibly TRBD1 for D (5 bases). CDR1 and CDR2 (germline): SGHNT, YYREEE (reference sequence). The V end lost 2 bases, the J end lost 2 bases, and 11 bases lay between the germline ends. CDR3 length: 14 residues. The CDR3 sequence: CASSFRQPPYEQYF. CDR3 nucleotides: TGTGCCAGCAGCTTCAGACAGCCCCCCTACGAGCAGTACTTC.

The chain recombines TRBV12-5 with TRBJ2-1, with D maybe TRBD2 (5 bases). The germline gives CDR1 LGHNT, CDR2 FRNRAP. There are 15 residues in the CDR3. Trimming cost V 4 bases and J 2 bases, with 12 bases left between them. DNA for the CDR3: TGTGCTAGTGGTTGGTTTGGACTCGCCTACAATGAGCAGTTCTTC. It translates to CASGWFGLAYNEQFF.

The CDR3 protein is CASSGGQTNSPLHF. The CDR3 DNA follows: TGTGCCAGCAGTGGGGGACAGACTAATTCACCCCTCCACTTT. The chain is built from TRBV2 and TRBJ1-6; 7 bases fit TRBD1. Germline V gene lookup returns CDR1 SNHLY and CDR2 FYNNEI. V shed 4 bases, J shed 6 bases, and the junction held 3 bases outside the gene matches. The CDR3 is 14 residues long.

The chain links TRBV19 to TRBJ1-6; D uncertain. CDR3 length: 16 amino acids. The V end was cut by 4 bases, the J end by 10 bases, with 20 bases between. Looked up from germline, CDR1 is LNHDA and CDR2 is SQIVND (reference sequence). The CDR3 DNA is TGTGCCAGTAGTAAGGGTGGCGGGCGCGTTGGGTCACCCCTCCACTTT. Translated: CASSKGGGRVGSPLHF.

V is TRBV24-1 and J is TRBJ1-2; D may be TRBD1 (5 bases). V lost 3 bases to trimming and J lost 4 bases, with 14 bases between them. The CDR3 is made up of 15 amino acids. The germline V gene has CDR1 KGHDR and CDR2 SFDVKD. DNA for the CDR3: TGTGCCACCAGTGATGGGACGACGGGAGGCTATGGCTACACCTTC. Translating gives CATSDGTTGGYGYTF.

The CDR3 region is CASSFRGQNTGELFF. CDR3 in DNA: TGCGCCAGCAGCTTTAGGGGGCAAAACACCGGGGAGCTGTTTTTT. The V call is TRBV5-1, the J call TRBJ2-2; 7 bases are shared with TRBD1. The CDR3 extends over 15 amino acids. Germline CDR1 is SGHRS and CDR2 is YFSETQ. The V and J ends lost 2 bases and 2 bases, in that order; junction bases with no gene match: 3.

This clone was recorded once. CDR3 nucleotide sequence: TGCGCCAGCAGCCAAGATTGGTGGGGGGTCCGAAACCATTCCGGCTACACCTTC. Translated, it gives CASSQDWWGVRNHSGYTF. This sequence joins TRBV4-1 and TRBJ1-2, with D possibly matching TRBD1 (5 bases). V dropped 0 bases and J dropped 8 bases, with 25 bases sitting between them. Per the germline V gene, CDR1 is MGHRA and CDR2 is YSYEKL. This CDR3 spans 18 amino acids.

This clone has a handful of counts. DNA for the CDR3: TGTGCCACCACCCCCCGACTGAACTCTGGAAACACCATATATTTT. It codes for CATTPRLNSGNTIYF. V gene TRBV15 combines with J gene TRBJ1-3; D gene uncertain. The CDR3 runs to 15 residues. The V and J ends lost 7 bases and 0 bases respectively, with 13 bases between them. CDR1 and CDR2 from the germline V gene are LNHNV and YYDKDF (reference sequence).

J is TRBJ1-6 and V is TRBV6-6; 7 bases are a match to TRBD1. The CDR3 is 14 residues long. CDR1 is MNHNY and CDR2 is SVGAGI in the germline V gene (reference sequence). V shed 3 bases and J 10 bases; nucleotides not matched to a gene: 6. The CDR3 here is CASSYEGGPSPLHF. The CDR3 DNA reads TGTGCCAGCAGTTATGAAGGGGGCCCCTCACCCCTCCACTTT.

The J gene is TRBJ1-1, the V gene TRBV6-6; D unclear. Trimming took off 5 bases at V and 1 base at J, with 11 bases between the two ends. The CDR3 contains 14 residues. Germline lookup yields CDR1 MNHNY and CDR2 SVGAGI (reference sequence). The CDR3: CASSLTTGNTEAFF. The CDR3 region has the DNA TGTGCCAGCAGTCTAACCACCGGGAACACTGAAGCTTTCTTT.

V gene TRBV10-3 combines with J gene TRBJ1-1; no firm D call. V lost 4 bases, J lost 5 bases, and 17 bases lay in between. Germline CDR1 ENHRY, CDR2 SYGVKD. This CDR3 is 15 amino acids long. This chain's CDR3 is CAISGWRRSGTEAFF. CDR3 DNA sequence: TGTGCCATCAGTGGGTGGCGTAGGTCGGGAACTGAAGCTTTCTTT.

The chain recombines TRBV7-2 with TRBJ1-5; 11 bases line up with TRBD1. CDR1 SGHTA and CDR2 FQGNSA come from the germline V gene. This CDR3 region has 15 residues. V lost 4 bases to trimming and J lost 7 bases; unmatched junction nucleotides: 6. As DNA, the CDR3 is TGTGCCAGCAGCTCCGGGACAGGGGGTTTGCAGCCCCAGCATTTT. It yields the protein CASSSGTGGLQPQHF.

The chain recombines TRBV7-6 with TRBJ2-3; D is ambiguous. The V end was cut by 1 base, the J end by 3 bases, with 11 bases between. This CDR3 contains 15 residues. CDR1 SGHVS and CDR2 FNYEAQ come from the germline V gene. DNA of the CDR3: TGTGCCAGCAGCTTAGGGCCAGGATCTACAGATACGCAGTATTTT. Its protein is CASSLGPGSTDTQYF.

This chain links TRBV6-2 or TRBV6-3 with TRBJ1-5; perhaps TRBD1 as D (6 bases). V was trimmed by 2 bases and J by 1 base, leaving 9 bases between them. The CDR3 covers 15 residues. Germline V CDR1 and CDR2: MNHEY, SVGEGT. Written as DNA, the CDR3 is TGTGCCAGCAGTTACATAACAGGGAGCAATCAGCCCCAGCATTTT. Translation: CASSYITGSNQPQHF.

This chain uses TRBV18 with TRBJ1-1, with 9 bases identical to TRBD1. The CDR3 runs 14 residues. After removal of 3 bases from V and 5 bases from J, the junction contained 4 bases not matched to a gene. In germline, CDR1 is KGHSH, CDR2 LQKENI. The CDR3 spells CASSPTGGGTEAFF. The CDR3 region has the DNA TGTGCCAGCTCACCGACAGGGGGAGGAACTGAAGCTTTCTTT.

This chain uses TRBV2 with TRBJ1-1; D may be TRBD1 (6 bases). Germline V gene data show CDR1 as SNHLY and CDR2 as FYNNEI. Trimming took 7 bases from V and 6 from J, leaving 24 bases between them. This CDR3 region has 16 residues. The CDR3 here is CASTLTQGGGAPEAFF. CDR3 in DNA: TGTGCCAGCACCTTAACCCAGGGCGGGGGGGCCCCTGAAGCTTTCTTT.

The chain links TRBV7-6 to TRBJ1-4, with TRBD1 matching over 7 bases. The CDR3 runs to 15 residues. Trimming removed 5 bases from V and 5 bases from J; junction bases left unmatched: 8. CDR1 and CDR2 from the germline V gene are SGHVS and FNYEAQ. This CDR3 is CASSRSPGQNEKLFF. CDR3 DNA sequence: TGTGCCAGCAGCAGATCTCCGGGACAGAATGAAAAACTGTTTTTT.

The chain employs TRBV7-9 and TRBJ2-2; D perhaps matches TRBD2 (6 bases). The CDR3 contains 16 residues. Germline V lookup: CDR1 SEHNR, CDR2 FQNEAQ (reference sequence). Trimming stripped 0 bases from V and 6 bases from J, with 14 bases between. CDR3 residues: CASSLAGRRGAGELFF. The CDR3 DNA is TGTGCCAGCAGCTTAGCGGGAAGGCGGGGCGCCGGGGAGCTGTTTTTT.

The V and J genes are TRBV13 and TRBJ2-7; the D gene is possibly TRBD1 (5 bases). Deletions cut 5 bases from V and 3 bases from J, with 23 bases between. The CDR3 length is 17 residues. From germline, CDR1 is PRHDT and CDR2 FYEKMQ (reference sequence). The CDR3 protein is CASSNTRRTSYGYEQYF. The CDR3 coding sequence is TGTGCCAGCAGCAACACCCGCCGGACATCATATGGCTACGAGCAGTACTTC.

The gene calls are TRBV5-1 and TRBJ1-1; no clear D. This CDR3 has 12 residues. Germline CDR1 reads SGHRS; CDR2 reads YFSETQ. The V and J ends lost 5 bases and 5 bases respectively, with 10 bases between them. Here the CDR3 reads CASRYGETEAFF. The CDR3 nucleotides read TGCGCCAGCAGGTACGGGGAGACTGAAGCTTTCTTT.

The chain employs TRBV5-1 and TRBJ2-3, with a tentative D call TRBD1 (6 bases). Germline V gene sequence: CDR1 SGHRS, CDR2 YFSETQ. The CDR3 runs 15 residues. Trimming pared 2 bases from V and 0 bases from J, leaving 10 bases between. The CDR3: CASSLGRGSTDTQYF. The CDR3 DNA reads as TGCGCCAGCAGCTTAGGAAGGGGGAGCACAGATACGCAGTATTTT.

This chain connects TRBV5-1 to TRBJ2-1, with D possibly TRBD1 on 6 matching bases. CDR3 length: 14 residues. V lost 0 bases, J lost 4 bases, and 8 bases lay in between. Germline V gives CDR1 SGHRS, CDR2 YFSETQ. For the CDR3, the DNA is TGCGCCAGCAGCTTGGGGACAGAATACAATGAGCAGTTCTTC. It translates to CASSLGTEYNEQFF.

The chain combines TRBV27 with TRBJ2-1; 11 bases line up with TRBD2. With 5 bases clipped from V and 3 bases from J, the junction kept 3 bases outside the gene matches. This CDR3 is 15 amino acids long. Germline-derived CDR1 and CDR2 are MNHEY and SMNVEV (reference sequence). Here the CDR3 DNA reads TGTGCCAGCAGTACTAGCGGGGGACTCTACAATGAGCAGTTCTTC. It translates to CASSTSGGLYNEQFF.

The genes are TRBV4-1 and TRBJ2-5; 8 bases are a match to TRBD2. The CDR3 loop spans 17 amino acids. The V and J ends lost 6 bases and 2 bases, in that order; junction bases with no gene match: 14. Germline values: CDR1 MGHRA, CDR2 YSYEKL. CDR3 residues: CASRRGGGPIEQETQYF. The CDR3 DNA reads as TGCGCCAGCAGGAGGGGCGGGGGGCCAATCGAACAAGAGACCCAGTACTTC.